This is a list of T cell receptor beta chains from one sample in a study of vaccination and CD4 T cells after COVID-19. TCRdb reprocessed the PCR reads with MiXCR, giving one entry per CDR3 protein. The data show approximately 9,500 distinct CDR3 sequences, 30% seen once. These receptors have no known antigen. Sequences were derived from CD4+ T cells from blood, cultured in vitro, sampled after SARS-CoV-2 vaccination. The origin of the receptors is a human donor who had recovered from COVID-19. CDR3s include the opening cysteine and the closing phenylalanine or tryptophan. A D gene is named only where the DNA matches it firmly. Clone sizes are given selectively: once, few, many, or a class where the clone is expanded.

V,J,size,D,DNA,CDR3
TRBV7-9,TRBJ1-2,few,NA,TGTGCCAGCAGCTTAGACAGGACCCTCTATGGCTACACCTTC,CASSLDRTLYGYTF
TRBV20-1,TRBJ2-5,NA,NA,TGCAGTGCTAGAGACAGGGTGATGACCCAGTACTTC,CSARDRVMTQYF
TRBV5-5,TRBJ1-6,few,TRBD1,TGTGCCAGCAGCTTTGCAGGGGGCGCCTCGGATTCACCCCTCCACTTT,CASSFAGGASDSPLHF
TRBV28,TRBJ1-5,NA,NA,TGTGCCAGCAGAGATCGACAGCCCCAGCATTTT,CASRDRQPQHF
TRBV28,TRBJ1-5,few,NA,TGTGCCAGCAGTTTTTCCCCGGGACACATGGATTTT,CASSFSPGHMDF
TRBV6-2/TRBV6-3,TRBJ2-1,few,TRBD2,TGTGCCAGCAGTTACTGGCGGGAGGGGGCCTACAATGAGCAGTTCTTC,CASSYWREGAYNEQFF
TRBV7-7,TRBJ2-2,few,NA,TGTGCCAGCAGCTTAGGAGCGGTGAACACCGGGGAGCTGTTTTTT,CASSLGAVNTGELFF
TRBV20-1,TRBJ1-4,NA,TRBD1,TGCAGTGCCAGAGAGGGGGCGGCTGAAAAACTGTTTTTT,CSAREGAAEKLFF
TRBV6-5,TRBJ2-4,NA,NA,TGTGCCAGCAGTTACTCTTCGGGAGTATTCATTCAGTACTTC,CASSYSSGVFIQYF
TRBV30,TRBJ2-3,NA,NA,TGTGCCTGGAGGCAGGGATCCTCGGGGGATACGCAGTATTTT,CAWRQGSSGDTQYF
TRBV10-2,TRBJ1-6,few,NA,TGCGCCAGCAGTGGTCCCGACCGAGGAAATTCACCCCTCCACTTT,CASSGPDRGNSPLHF
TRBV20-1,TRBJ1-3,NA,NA,TGCAGTGCTAGAGATGCGGACAACTCTGGAAACACCATATATTTT,CSARDADNSGNTIYF
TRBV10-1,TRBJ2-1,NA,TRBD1,TGCGCCAGCAGTGTCAGGACAGGGGGGAACAATGAGCAGTTCTTC,CASSVRTGGNNEQFF
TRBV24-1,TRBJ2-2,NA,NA,TGTGCCACCAGCCGTGGGGTGGTCTCGAACACCGGGGAGCTGTTTTTT,CATSRGVVSNTGELFF
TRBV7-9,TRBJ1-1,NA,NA,TGTGCCAGCAGCTTAGACGGGGGGGGCACTGAAGCTTTCTTT,CASSLDGGGTEAFF
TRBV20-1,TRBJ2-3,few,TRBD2,TGCAGTGCTAGTATCGGGAGGGCGACAGATACGCAGTATTTT,CSASIGRATDTQYF
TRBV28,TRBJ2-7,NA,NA,TGTGCCAGCAGTTTGACTGGGGTTCACGAGCAGTACTTC,CASSLTGVHEQYF
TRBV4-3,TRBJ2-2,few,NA,TGCGCCAGCAGCCAAGATCAGCCTCAGGGGACCGGGGAGCTGTTTTTT,CASSQDQPQGTGELFF
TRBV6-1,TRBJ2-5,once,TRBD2,TGTGCCAACAGACTTAGCTGGGGGACTAGGGGAGAGACCCAGTACTTC,CANRLSWGTRGETQYF
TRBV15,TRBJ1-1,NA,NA,TGTGCCACCACCCCGGGAAAGAACACTGAAGCTTTCTTT,CATTPGKNTEAFF
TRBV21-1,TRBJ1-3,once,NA,TGTGCCAGCGTCCCCCCGGGGTGCTTCTCTGGAAACACCATATATTTT,CASVPPGCFSGNTIYF
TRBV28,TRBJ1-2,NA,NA,TGTGCCAGCAGTTTGGTCACCCCTAACTATGGCTACACCTTC,CASSLVTPNYGYTF
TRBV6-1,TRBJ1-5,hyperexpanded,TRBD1,TGTGCCAGCAGCCCAACAGACAGGGGCAACCAGCCCCAGCATTTT,CASSPTDRGNQPQHF
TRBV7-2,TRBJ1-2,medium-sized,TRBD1,TGTGCCAGCAGCTTAGGGGACAGCCATCTCTATGGCTACACCTTC,CASSLGDSHLYGYTF
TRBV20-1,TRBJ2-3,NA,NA,TGCAGTGCTAGCTCTGAGACATCGGTTAGCACAGATACGCAGTATTTT,CSASSETSVSTDTQYF
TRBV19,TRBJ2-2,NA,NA,TGTGCCAGTAGTTTATATTCCGCTAGCTTAGTGACCGGGGAGCTGTTTTTT,CASSLYSASLVTGELFF
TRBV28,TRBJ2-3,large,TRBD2,TGTGCCAGCAGTACACCGGGACTAGTGAGGGATACGCAGTATTTT,CASSTPGLVRDTQYF
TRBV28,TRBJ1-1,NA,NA,TGTGCCACCTACCCCGGGACACTGAACACTGAAGCTTTCTTT,CATYPGTLNTEAFF
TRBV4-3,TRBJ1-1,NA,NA,TGCGCCAGCAGCCAAGGGCGTCCTATGAACACTGAAGCTTTCTTT,CASSQGRPMNTEAFF
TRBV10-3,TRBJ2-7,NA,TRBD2,TGTGCCATCAGACCACAGGGGCCGACTAGCGGGCCCACCAGGGAGCAGTACTTC,CAIRPQGPTSGPTREQYF
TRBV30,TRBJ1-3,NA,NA,TGTGCCTGGAGCTCACCCTTGGTCACCATATATTTT,CAWSSPLVTIYF
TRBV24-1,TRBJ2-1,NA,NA,TGTGCCACCAGTGATTCGGGACTTTGGGTCAACCCAGGAAGGCAGTTCTTC,CATSDSGLWVNPGRQFF
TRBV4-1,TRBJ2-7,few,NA,TGCGCCAGCAGCCAATTCACGTCCTCCCTCTACGAGCAGTACTTC,CASSQFTSSLYEQYF
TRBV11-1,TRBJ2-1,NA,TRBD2,TGTGCCAGCAGCTTATCCAGCGGGAGCCCCTACAATGAGCAGTTCTTC,CASSLSSGSPYNEQFF
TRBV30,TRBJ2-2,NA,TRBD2,TGTGCCTGGAGGGTTGCGGGAGGGCTTGGCACCGGGGAGCTGTTTTTT,CAWRVAGGLGTGELFF
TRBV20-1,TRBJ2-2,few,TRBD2,TGCAGTGCTAGGGGACTAGCGGGACCCAACACCGGGGAGCTGTTTTTT,CSARGLAGPNTGELFF
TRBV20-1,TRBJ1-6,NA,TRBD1,TGCAGTGCCACACCGGACAGGGCTCCAAATTCACCCCTCCACTTT,CSATPDRAPNSPLHF
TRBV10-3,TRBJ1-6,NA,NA,TGTGCCATCAGTGAGGGGCAGGGGAGTTCACCCCTCCACTTT,CAISEGQGSSPLHF
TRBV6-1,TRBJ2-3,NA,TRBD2,TGTGCCAGCATGTTAAGCGGGAGGGTGGAGACGCAGTATTTT,CASMLSGRVETQYF
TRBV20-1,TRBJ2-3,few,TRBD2,TGCAGTGCTAGGACACCCGGGACTAGCGGCACAGATACGCAGTATTTT,CSARTPGTSGTDTQYF
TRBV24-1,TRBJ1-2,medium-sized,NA,TGTGCCACCAGTGATGGCCGGCTACAGACCTTC,CATSDGRLQTF
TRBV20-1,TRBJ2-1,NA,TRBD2,TGCAGTGCTAGAGATTTCGAAGCGGGAGGGCCTAATGAGCAGTTCTTC,CSARDFEAGGPNEQFF
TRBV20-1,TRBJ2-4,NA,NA,TGCAGTGCCCGTCCCCTAGGGAGGAGCTACAAAAACATTCAGTACTTC,CSARPLGRSYKNIQYF
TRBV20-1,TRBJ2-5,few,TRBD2,TGCAGTGCTAGAGATCCCCTTGCCGGCGGGAGGTCAAAGGAGACCCAGTACTTC,CSARDPLAGGRSKETQYF
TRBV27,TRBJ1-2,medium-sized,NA,TGTGCCAGCAGTCCCGGGACCGACTATGGCTACACCTTC,CASSPGTDYGYTF
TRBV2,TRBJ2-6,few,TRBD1,TGTGCCAGCAGTGAAAGGGACAGCCACCTTTCTGGGGCCAACGTCCTGACTTTC,CASSERDSHLSGANVLTF
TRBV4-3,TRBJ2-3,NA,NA,TGCGCCAGCAGCCCCTCATGGGGCCACGACACAGATACGCAGTATTTT,CASSPSWGHDTDTQYF
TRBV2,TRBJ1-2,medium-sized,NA,TGTGCCAGCAGTGCACAGTACTATGGCTACACCTTC,CASSAQYYGYTF
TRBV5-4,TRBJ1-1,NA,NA,TGTGCCAGCAGCCCCCTCTCGAACACTGAAGCTTTCTTT,CASSPLSNTEAFF